The 11 T cell receptor beta chains reported below all come from one sample, sequenced in a study of T cells in Graves' hyperthyroidism and ophthalmopathy. Amplification targeted TCR beta CDR3 regions from RNA transcripts. The HTBI set primed first-round TCR CDR3 RT-PCR. From the multiplex PCR reads, TCRdb called clonotypes with MiXCR, one entry per CDR3 protein. Here the sample spans under 250,000 distinct CDR3 sequences, around a sixth being singletons. The sample was blood. Source of these receptors: a woman aged 50 to 60 with Graves' hyperthyroidism.

In this sample, this clonotype turned up a few times. This sequence joins TRBV12-3 or TRBV12-4 and TRBJ1-3, with D perhaps TRBD1 (5 bases). V gave up 11 bases and J gave up 1 base, with 15 bases separating them. The CDR3 runs 14 residues. CDR3 loop: CADQVGRSGNTIYF. The CDR3 DNA sequence: TGTGCCGACCAGGTGGGGCGATCTGGAAACACCATATATTTT.

The chain has TRBV15 and TRBJ2-1; 7 nucleotides align to TRBD2. The CDR3 totals 16 residues. Germline V CDR1 and CDR2: LNHNV, YYDKDF (reference sequence). With 0 bases clipped from V and 3 bases from J, the junction kept 5 bases outside the gene matches. The CDR3 spells CATSRDRGESYNEQFF. The CDR3 nucleotides are TGTGCCACCAGCAGAGATCGGGGGGAGAGCTACAATGAGCAGTTCTTC.

This clonotype was seen many times. V is TRBV12-3 or TRBV12-4 and J is TRBJ2-3; a possible D gene is TRBD2 (5 bases). V gave up 0 bases and J gave up 8 bases, with 12 bases separating them. This CDR3 has 14 amino acids. This CDR3 reads CASSLAAEGATQYF. As DNA, the CDR3 is TGTGCCAGCAGTTTAGCGGCCGAGGGTGCTACGCAGTATTTT.

Only a few counts were recorded for this clonotype. The chain links TRBV5-4 to TRBJ2-5; TRBD2 matches at 11 bases. The CDR3 covers 18 residues. The germline gives CDR1 SGHNT, CDR2 YYREEE (reference sequence). J gave up 1 base and V 1 base, and 9 bases lay outside the gene matches. The CDR3 nucleotides are TGTGCCAGCAGCTTGACTAGCGGGGGATGGGGGTTCCAAGAGACCCAGTACTTC. It codes for CASSLTSGGWGFQETQYF.

This chain joins TRBV6-1 and TRBJ2-5, with 8 nucleotides matching TRBD1. Trimming at V came to 5 bases and at J to 5 bases, leaving 13 bases not matched to a gene. CDR1 and CDR2 (germline): MNHNS, SASEGT. CDR3 length: 16 amino acids. Here the CDR3 reads CASSRHDRGVGETQYF. The CDR3 region has the DNA TGTGCCAGCAGTAGGCACGACAGGGGAGTGGGTGAGACCCAGTACTTC.

This clonotype was observed many times. This rearrangement joins TRBV2 to TRBJ2-1; weak D call: TRBD2 (5 bases). Germline assignment: CDR1 SNHLY and CDR2 FYNNEI. This CDR3 spans 14 amino acids. The ends were cut back, 4 bases at V and 9 bases at J, with 16 bases in the middle. CDR3 in amino acids: CASSVSREWGEQFF. In nucleotides, the CDR3 is TGTGCCAGCAGTGTATCAAGGGAGTGGGGTGAGCAGTTCTTC.

The CDR3 nucleotides are TGTGCCAGCAGTTACAGGGGTCTCTCCCTCACCGGGGAGCTGTTTTTT. Amino acid sequence: CASSYRGLSLTGELFF. The V call is TRBV27, the J call TRBJ2-2; the match to TRBD1 covers 7 bases. Germline loops: CDR1 MNHEY, CDR2 SMNVEV (reference sequence). The CDR3 loop spans 16 amino acids. With 4 bases clipped from V and 4 bases from J, the junction kept 9 bases outside the gene matches.

This clonotype appeared many times. The chain recombines TRBV2 with TRBJ2-1, with 11 bases that match TRBD2. CDR3 length: 15 residues. CDR1 is SNHLY and CDR2 is FYNNEI in the germline V gene. V trimming: 3 bases; J trimming: 8 bases; junction bases outside the gene matches: 6. CDR3 in amino acids: CASSDSLAGGYEQFF. The CDR3 region has the DNA TGTGCCAGCAGTGATTCTCTAGCGGGAGGTTATGAGCAGTTCTTC.

This clonotype was seen repeatedly, ten times or more. This chain connects TRBV20-1 to TRBJ2-2, with 10 bases fitting TRBD2. Germline CDR1 reads DFQATT; CDR2 reads SNEGSKA (reference sequence). The CDR3 contains 14 residues. J lost 4 bases, V lost 6 bases, and 5 bases had no gene match. In DNA form, the CDR3 reads TGCAGTGCCCTAGCGGGAGCGGCCACCGGGGAGCTGTTTTTT. It specifies CSALAGAATGELFF.

This clonotype was detected ten times or more. This chain links TRBV11-1 with TRBJ2-1, with no clear D. The CDR3 spans 14 residues. The germline V gene encodes CDR1 SGHAT and CDR2 FQDESV (reference sequence). With 8 bases removed from V and 5 bases from J, the gap between germline ends came to 16 bases. CDR3 coding DNA: TGTGCCAGCTCCATACGGAGCGTGGACAATGAGCAGTTCTTC. Translating gives CASSIRSVDNEQFF.

This clonotype was picked up many times. The rearrangement links TRBV27 to TRBJ2-6; unclear D gene. The CDR3 is 16 residues long. Trimming removed 5 bases at V and 3 bases at J, with 14 bases between. Germline V CDR1 and CDR2: MNHEY, SMNVEV (reference sequence). Here the CDR3 reads CASSPRPAFGANVLTF. CDR3 bases: TGTGCCAGCAGTCCTAGACCGGCCTTTGGGGCCAACGTCCTGACTTTC.